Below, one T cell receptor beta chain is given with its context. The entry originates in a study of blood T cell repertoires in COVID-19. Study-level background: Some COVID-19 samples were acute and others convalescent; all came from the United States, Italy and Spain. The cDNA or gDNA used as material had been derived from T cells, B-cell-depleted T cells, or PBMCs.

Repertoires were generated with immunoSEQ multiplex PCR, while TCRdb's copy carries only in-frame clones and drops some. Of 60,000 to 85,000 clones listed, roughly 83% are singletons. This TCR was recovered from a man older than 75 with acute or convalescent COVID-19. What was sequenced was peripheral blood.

Here the CDR3 reads CASSQVVDISYEQYF. CDR3 in DNA: TGCGCCAGCAGCCAAGTAGTTGACATCTCCTACGAGCAGTACTTC. This sequence joins TRBV4-1 and TRBJ2-7; no clear D. Deletions cut 1 base from V and 0 bases from J, with 10 bases between. The CDR3 length is 15 residues. CDR1 MGHRA and CDR2 YSYEKL come from the germline V gene.